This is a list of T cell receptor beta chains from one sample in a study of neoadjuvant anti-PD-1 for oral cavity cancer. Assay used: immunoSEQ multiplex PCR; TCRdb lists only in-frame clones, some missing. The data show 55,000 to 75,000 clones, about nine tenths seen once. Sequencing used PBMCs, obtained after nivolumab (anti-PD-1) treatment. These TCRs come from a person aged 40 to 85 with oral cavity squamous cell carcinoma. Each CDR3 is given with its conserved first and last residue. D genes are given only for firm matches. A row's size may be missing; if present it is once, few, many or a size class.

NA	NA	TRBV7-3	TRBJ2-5	TGTGCCAGCAGCGGGGGGCTGGGAGAGACCCAGTACTTC	CASSGGLGETQYF
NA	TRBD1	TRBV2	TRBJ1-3	TGTGCCAGCAGTGCGGGGACAGCTTGGCGAAACACCATATATTTT	CASSAGTAWRNTIYF
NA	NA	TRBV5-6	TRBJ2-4	TGTGCCAGCAGCTCAAGGGGTGGCGTGAACATTCAGTACTTC	CASSSRGGVNIQYF
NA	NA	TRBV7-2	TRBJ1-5	TGTGCCAGCAGCCGGGGGGGTTACAATCAGCCCCAGCATTTT	CASSRGGYNQPQHF
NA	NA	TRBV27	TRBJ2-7	TGTGCCAGCAATTTAAGGCCAGGGCGGCCCATCTACGAGCAGTACTTC	CASNLRPGRPIYEQYF
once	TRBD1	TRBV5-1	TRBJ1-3	TGCGCCAGCAGCTCGACACAGGGGGCGCCTGGAAACACCATATATTTT	CASSSTQGAPGNTIYF
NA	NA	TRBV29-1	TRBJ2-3	TGCAGCGTTGTCGGACAGAGCGGCACAGATACGCAGTATTTT	CSVVGQSGTDTQYF
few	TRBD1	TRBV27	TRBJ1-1	TGTGCCAGCAAGGACAGGGTTCGGACTGAAGCTTTCTTT	CASKDRVRTEAFF
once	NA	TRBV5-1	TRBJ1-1	TGCGCCAGCAGCTTGGGACAGTTTGGGACTGAAGCTTTCTTT	CASSLGQFGTEAFF
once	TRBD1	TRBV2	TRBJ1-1	TGTGCCAGCAGTCCGGGACAGAGGAACACTGAAGCTTTCTTT	CASSPGQRNTEAFF
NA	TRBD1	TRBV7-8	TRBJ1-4	TGTGCCAGCAGCTTACGACAGGGTTTGGAGGACAATAATGAAAAACTGTTTTTT	CASSLRQGLEDNNEKLFF
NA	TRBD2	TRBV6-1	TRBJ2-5	TGTGCCAGCAGTGGGGGATCTAGCGGGACGGCCGGGACCCAGTACTTC	CASSGGSSGTAGTQYF
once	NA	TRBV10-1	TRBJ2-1	TGCGCCAGCAGTGGGCAGGCCTACAATGAGCAGTTCTTC	CASSGQAYNEQFF
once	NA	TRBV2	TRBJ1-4	TGTGCCAGCAGCCCTTTAGGACGAGTAGGTGAAAAACTGTTTTTT	CASSPLGRVGEKLFF
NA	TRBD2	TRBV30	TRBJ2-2	TGTGCCTGGAGTACGGGACTAGCGACGACCGGGGAGCTGTTTTTT	CAWSTGLATTGELFF
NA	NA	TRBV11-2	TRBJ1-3	TGTGCCAGCAGCTTAGCAGTAATCTCTGGAAACACCATATATTTT	CASSLAVISGNTIYF